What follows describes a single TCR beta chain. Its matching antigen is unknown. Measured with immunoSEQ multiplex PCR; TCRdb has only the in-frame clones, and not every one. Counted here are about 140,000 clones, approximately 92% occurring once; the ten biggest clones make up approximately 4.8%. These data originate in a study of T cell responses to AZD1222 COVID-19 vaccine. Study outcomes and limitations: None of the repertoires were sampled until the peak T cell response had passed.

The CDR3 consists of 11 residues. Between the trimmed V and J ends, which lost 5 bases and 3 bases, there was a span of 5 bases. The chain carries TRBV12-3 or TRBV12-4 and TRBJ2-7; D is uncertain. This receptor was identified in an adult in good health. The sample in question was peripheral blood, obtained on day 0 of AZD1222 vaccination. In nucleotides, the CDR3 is TGTGCCAGCAGTGTTAACTACGAGCAGTACTTC. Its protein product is CASSVNYEQYF.